Presented here are 9 T cell receptor beta chains from one specimen sequenced in a study of identical twins. TCRdb redid the calling of the 5' RACE reads with MiXCR, one entry per CDR3 protein. The top ten hold 0.35% to 0.45% of the sample, which has about 530,000 distinct CDR3 sequences, about 15% seen once. These data were likewise used in another study, on yellow fever vaccine responses in identical twins.

The sequencing input was CD4+ T cells sorted from blood. These receptors all stem from a woman under 30 in good health.

The rearrangement uses TRBV20-1 and TRBJ1-6, with D maybe TRBD1 (6 bases). Germline loops: CDR1 DFQATT, CDR2 SNEGSKA (reference sequence). V shed 1 base and J shed 6 bases, with 13 bases lying between them. The CDR3 sequence is 15 residues long. CDR3: CSARVGGIGNSPLHF. The CDR3 DNA sequence: TGCAGTGCTAGAGTTGGGGGCATCGGTAATTCACCCCTCCACTTT.

A few counts support this clonotype. This chain connects TRBV27 to TRBJ2-7; TRBD1 matches at 7 bases. Per germline, CDR1 MNHEY and CDR2 SMNVEV (reference sequence). Germline trimming cut 7 bases from V and 5 bases from J; bases unmatched to any gene: 11. The CDR3 extends over 14 amino acids. Here the CDR3 DNA reads TGTGCCAGCACCAGGGGGAAGGCCTTTAACGAGCAGTACTTC. The encoded protein is CASTRGKAFNEQYF.

The chain uses TRBV28 and TRBJ2-1, with D possibly being TRBD1 (6 bases). Trimming removed 7 bases at V and 4 bases at J, with 14 bases between. The germline gives CDR1 MDHEN, CDR2 SYDVKM. The CDR3 consists of 14 residues. CDR3 in amino acids: CASNIPGTYNEQFF. The DNA for the CDR3 is TGTGCCAGCAATATTCCGGGGACATACAATGAGCAGTTCTTC.

Only a few counts were recorded for this clonotype. V is TRBV6-5 and J is TRBJ1-2; TRBD1 matches at 8 bases. V dropped 2 bases and J dropped 4; count of bases not matched to a gene: 6. This CDR3 contains 15 residues. Germline assignment: CDR1 MNHEY and CDR2 SVGAGI. For the CDR3, the DNA is TGTGCCAGCAGTTACGCGGGACAGGCCGTCTATGGCTACACCTTC. It encodes CASSYAGQAVYGYTF.

This clonotype was found many times. The chain has TRBV29-1 and TRBJ2-2, with D unclear. CDR1 is SQVTM and CDR2 is ANQGSEA in the germline V gene. CDR3 size: 11 residues. The V end was cut by 3 bases, the J end by 5 bases, with 4 bases between. In DNA form, the CDR3 reads TGCAGCGTTGAGGGGACCGGGGAGCTGTTTTTT. Translated, it gives CSVEGTGELFF.

The genes are TRBV7-3 and TRBJ1-6; TRBD1 is a possible D gene (6 bases). Germline V lookup: CDR1 SGHTA, CDR2 FQGTGA. V was clipped by 2 bases and J by 6 bases, with 17 bases between them. The CDR3 length is 17 residues. Here the CDR3 reads CASSLRGRGGSNSPLHF. In DNA, the CDR3 is TGTGCCAGCAGCTTACGAGGGCGAGGGGGGAGTAATTCACCCCTCCACTTT.

The chain is built from TRBV19 and TRBJ2-4; D ambiguous. The V and J ends lost 4 bases and 4 bases respectively, with 14 bases between them. CDR1 is LNHDA, CDR2 SQIVND, per germline (reference sequence). The CDR3 covers 15 residues. The CDR3: CASSRVETAKNIQYF. CDR3 bases: TGTGCCAGTAGTAGGGTCGAAACGGCTAAAAACATTCAGTACTTC.

This rearrangement joins TRBV28 to TRBJ1-5; TRBD1 agrees at 9 bases. The V segment lost 3 bases and the J segment 7 bases; nucleotides outside the gene matches: 7. This CDR3 comprises 15 residues. Germline V gene data show CDR1 as MDHEN and CDR2 as SYDVKM. For the CDR3, the DNA is TGTGCCAGCAGTTTTTTTTCCACAGGGGGCCAGCCCCAGCATTTT. It yields the protein CASSFFSTGGQPQHF.

In its sample, this clonotype was seen a few times. This sequence joins TRBV10-1 and TRBJ2-1, with D perhaps matching TRBD2 (6 bases). The V and J ends lost 0 bases and 12 bases respectively, with 12 bases between them. The CDR3 contains 13 residues. Germline lookup yields CDR1 WNHNN and CDR2 SYGVQD (reference sequence). This CDR3 is CASSESVAGRQFF. The CDR3 DNA is TGCGCCAGCAGTGAGTCGGTAGCCGGGAGGCAGTTCTTC.